The clone carrying this T cell receptor (beta chain) was detected a few times. What it recognizes is unknown. This sample is part of a study of T cell repertoires in cytomegalovirus infection. As for the study in general: CMV epitopes used comprised recently identified HLA-C-restricted ones and well-studied HLA-B-restricted ones. CMV infection and matching HLA type were both indicated by public TCR beta signatures.

Using its own MiXCR run on the reads, TCRdb lists one record per CDR3 protein. The table records 350,000 to 400,000 distinct CDR3 sequences, about 35% of them present only once. General study findings and limits: Across the ex vivo response, the dominant clonotypes were HLA-C-restricted CMV-specific TCR beta clonotypes. CMV carriers having the relevant HLA were flagged by cumulative public TCR beta family frequency.

The specimen was cultured PBMCs, collected from culture after CMV antigen stimulation. This receptor was taken from a human donor in good health (CMV status not recorded). Some clones in this sample may be carry-over from other donors' samples.

CDR3 sequence reads: CASSIIGTANTGELFF. The CDR3 bases are TGTGCCAGTAGTATCATCGGGACAGCTAACACCGGGGAGCTGTTTTTT. V gene TRBV19 combines with J gene TRBJ2-2; TRBD1 matches 7 bases. After removal of 3 bases from V and 2 bases from J, the junction contained 6 bases not matched to a gene. The CDR3 runs to 16 residues. Germline V gives CDR1 LNHDA, CDR2 SQIVND (reference sequence).